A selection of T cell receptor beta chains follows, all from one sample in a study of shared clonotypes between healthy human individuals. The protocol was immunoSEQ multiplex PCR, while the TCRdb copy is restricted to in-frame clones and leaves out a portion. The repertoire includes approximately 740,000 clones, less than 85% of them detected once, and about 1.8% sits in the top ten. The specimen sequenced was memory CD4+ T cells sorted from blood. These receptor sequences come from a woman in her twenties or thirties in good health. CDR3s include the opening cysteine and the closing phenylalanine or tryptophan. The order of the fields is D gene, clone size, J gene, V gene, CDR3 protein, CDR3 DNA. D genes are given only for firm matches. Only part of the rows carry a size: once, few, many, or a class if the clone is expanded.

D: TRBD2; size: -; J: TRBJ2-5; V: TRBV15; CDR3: CATATSGRLQETQYF; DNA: TGTGCCACCGCCACTAGCGGGAGGCTCCAAGAGACCCAGTACTTC
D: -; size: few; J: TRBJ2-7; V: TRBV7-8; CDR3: CASSLGGASSYEQYF; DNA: TGTGCCAGCAGCTTAGGCGGCGCGAGCTCCTACGAGCAGTACTTC
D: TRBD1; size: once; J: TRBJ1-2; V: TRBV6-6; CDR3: CASSKGTGGNYGYTF; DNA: TGTGCCAGCAGTAAGGGGACAGGGGGTAACTATGGCTACACCTTC
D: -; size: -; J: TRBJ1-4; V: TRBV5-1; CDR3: CASSLAGAANEKLFF; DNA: TGCGCCAGCAGCTTGGCTGGCGCGGCTAATGAAAAACTGTTTTTT
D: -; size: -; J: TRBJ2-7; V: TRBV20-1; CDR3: CSARDLLEQYF; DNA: TGCAGTGCTAGAGATCTTCTCGAGCAGTACTTC
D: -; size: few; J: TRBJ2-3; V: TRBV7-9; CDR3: CASSSGQSTDTQYF; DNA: TGTGCCAGCAGCTCGGGACAATCGACCGATACGCAGTATTTT
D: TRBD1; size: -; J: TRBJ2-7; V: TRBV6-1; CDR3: CASSGFEGGKNEQYF; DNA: TGTGCCAGCAGTGGATTTGAAGGGGGCAAGAACGAGCAGTACTTC
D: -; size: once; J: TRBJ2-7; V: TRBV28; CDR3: CASSLSLLGYEQYF; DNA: TGTGCCAGCAGTTTATCCCTTCTCGGGTACGAGCAGTACTTC
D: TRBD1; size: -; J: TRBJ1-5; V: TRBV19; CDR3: CASRGDRASNQPQHF; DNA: TGTGCCAGTAGGGGGGACAGGGCCAGCAATCAGCCCCAGCATTTT
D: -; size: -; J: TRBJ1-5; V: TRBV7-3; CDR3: CASSLQRDQPQHF; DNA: TGTGCCAGCAGCTTGCAGCGAGATCAGCCCCAGCATTTT
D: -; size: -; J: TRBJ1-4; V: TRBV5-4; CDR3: CASSFGDEKLFF; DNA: TGTGCCAGCAGCTTCGGGGATGAAAAACTGTTTTTT
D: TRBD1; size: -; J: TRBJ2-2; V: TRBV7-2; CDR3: CASSYVPPGQGGTGELFF; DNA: TGTGCCAGCAGCTATGTCCCCCCGGGACAGGGCGGAACCGGGGAGCTGTTTTTT
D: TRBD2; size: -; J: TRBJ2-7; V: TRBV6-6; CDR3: CAAHRGGTSGRTEQYF; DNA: TGTGCCGCTCACAGGGGAGGGACTAGCGGGAGGACTGAGCAGTACTTC
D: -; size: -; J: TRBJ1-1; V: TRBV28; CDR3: CASSLQGWTEAFF; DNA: TGTGCCAGCAGCCTCCAGGGGTGGACTGAAGCTTTCTTT
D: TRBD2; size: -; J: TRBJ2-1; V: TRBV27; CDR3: CASSLNLAGAHNEQFF; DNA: TGTGCCAGCAGCTTGAACCTAGCGGGAGCCCACAATGAGCAGTTCTTC
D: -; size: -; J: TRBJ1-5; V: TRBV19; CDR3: CASSFTRVTGNQPQHF; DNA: TGTGCCAGTAGTTTCACCAGGGTTACGGGCAATCAGCCCCAGCATTTT
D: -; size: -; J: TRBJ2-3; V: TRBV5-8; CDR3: CASSFEGTDTQYF; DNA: TGTGCCAGCAGCTTTGAAGGCACAGATACGCAGTATTTT
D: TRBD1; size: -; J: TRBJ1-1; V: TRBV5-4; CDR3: CASSLEKGTGVTEAFF; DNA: TGTGCCAGCAGCTTGGAAAAAGGGACAGGGGTCACTGAAGCTTTCTTT